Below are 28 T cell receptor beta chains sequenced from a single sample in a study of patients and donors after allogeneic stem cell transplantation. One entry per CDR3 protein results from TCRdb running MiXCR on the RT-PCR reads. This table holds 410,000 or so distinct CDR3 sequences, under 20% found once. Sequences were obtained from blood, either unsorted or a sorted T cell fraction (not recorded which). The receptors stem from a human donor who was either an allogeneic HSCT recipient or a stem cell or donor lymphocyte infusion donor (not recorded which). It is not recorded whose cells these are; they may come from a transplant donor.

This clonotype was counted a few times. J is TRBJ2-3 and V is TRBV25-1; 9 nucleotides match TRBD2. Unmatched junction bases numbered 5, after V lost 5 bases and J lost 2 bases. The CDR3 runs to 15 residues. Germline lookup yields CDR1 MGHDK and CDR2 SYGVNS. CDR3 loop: CASSNLAGPTDTQYF. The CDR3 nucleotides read TGTGCCAGCAGTAATCTAGCGGGACCCACAGATACGCAGTATTTT.

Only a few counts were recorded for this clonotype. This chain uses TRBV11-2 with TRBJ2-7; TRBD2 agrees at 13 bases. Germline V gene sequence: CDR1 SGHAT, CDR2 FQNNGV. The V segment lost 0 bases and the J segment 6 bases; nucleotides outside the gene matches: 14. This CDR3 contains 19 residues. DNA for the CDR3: TGTGCCAGCAGCTTAGACAGGACTAGCGGGAGTATAGTTCTGGGCGAGCAGTACTTC. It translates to CASSLDRTSGSIVLGEQYF.

CDR3 amino acids: CASSYSTRNTGELFF. The CDR3 nucleotides read TGTGCCAGCAGTTACTCGACTAGGAACACCGGGGAGCTGTTTTTT. The rearrangement uses TRBV6-5 and TRBJ2-2; the D gene is possibly TRBD2 (6 bases). The CDR3 is 15 amino acids. CDR1 and CDR2 from the germline V gene are MNHEY and SVGAGI. The V gene lost 0 bases and the J gene lost 1 base, with 6 bases spanning the gap.

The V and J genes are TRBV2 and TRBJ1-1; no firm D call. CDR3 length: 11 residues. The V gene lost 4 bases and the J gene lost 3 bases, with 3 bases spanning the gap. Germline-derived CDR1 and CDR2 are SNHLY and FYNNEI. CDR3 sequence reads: CASSGDTEAFF. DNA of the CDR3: TGTGCCAGCAGTGGGGACACTGAAGCTTTCTTT. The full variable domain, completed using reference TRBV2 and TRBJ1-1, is EPEVTQTPSHQVTQMGQEVILRCVPISNHLYFYWYRQILGQKVEFLVSFYNNEISEKSEIFDDQFSVERPDGSNFTLKIRSTKLEDSAMYFCASSGDTEAFFGQGTRLTVV.

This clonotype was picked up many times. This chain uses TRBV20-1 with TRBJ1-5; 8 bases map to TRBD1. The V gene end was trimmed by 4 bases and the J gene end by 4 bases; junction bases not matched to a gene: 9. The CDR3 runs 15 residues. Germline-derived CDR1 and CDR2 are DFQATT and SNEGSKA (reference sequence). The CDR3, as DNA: TGCAGTGCTAAAAGGGGGACAGGCCCTAATCAGCCCCAGCATTTT. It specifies CSAKRGTGPNQPQHF.

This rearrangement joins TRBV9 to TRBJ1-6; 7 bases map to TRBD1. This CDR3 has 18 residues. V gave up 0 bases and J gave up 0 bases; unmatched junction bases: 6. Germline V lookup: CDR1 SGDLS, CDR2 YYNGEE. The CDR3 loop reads CASSVAGQSSSYNSPLHF. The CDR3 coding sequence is TGTGCCAGCAGCGTAGCGGGACAGTCGAGCTCCTATAATTCACCCCTCCACTTT.

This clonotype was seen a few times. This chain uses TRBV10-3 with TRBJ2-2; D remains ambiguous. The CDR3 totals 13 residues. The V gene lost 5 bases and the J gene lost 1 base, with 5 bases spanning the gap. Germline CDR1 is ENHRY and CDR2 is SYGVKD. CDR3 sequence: CAISLGNTGELFF. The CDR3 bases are TGTGCCATCAGTCTGGGGAACACCGGGGAGCTGTTTTTT.

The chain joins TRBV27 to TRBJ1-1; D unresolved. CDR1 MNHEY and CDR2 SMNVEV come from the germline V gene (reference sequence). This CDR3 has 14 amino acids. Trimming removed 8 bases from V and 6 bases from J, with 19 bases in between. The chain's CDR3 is CASGWRGDKAEAFF. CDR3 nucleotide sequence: TGTGCCAGCGGATGGCGAGGCGACAAGGCTGAAGCTTTCTTT.

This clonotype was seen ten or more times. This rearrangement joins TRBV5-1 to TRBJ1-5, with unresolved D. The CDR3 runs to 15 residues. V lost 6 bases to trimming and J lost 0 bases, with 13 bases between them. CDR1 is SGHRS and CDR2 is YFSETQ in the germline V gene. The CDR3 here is CASNRAEGSNQPQHF. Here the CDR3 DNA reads TGCGCCAGCAATCGCGCGGAGGGTAGCAATCAGCCCCAGCATTTT.

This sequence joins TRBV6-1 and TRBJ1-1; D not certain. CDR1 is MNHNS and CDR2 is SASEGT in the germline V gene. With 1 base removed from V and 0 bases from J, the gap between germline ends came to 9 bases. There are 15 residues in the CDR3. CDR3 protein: CASSEGRFMNTEAFF. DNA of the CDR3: TGTGCCAGCAGTGAAGGGCGCTTCATGAACACTGAAGCTTTCTTT.

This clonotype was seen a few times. The CDR3 DNA follows: TGTGCCAGTAGTATAGGACACGGGTCCTGGGAGCAGTACTTC. Its protein is CASSIGHGSWEQYF. The V gene is TRBV19, the J gene TRBJ2-7, with D unclear. Looked up from germline, CDR1 is LNHDA and CDR2 is SQIVND (reference sequence). The CDR3 is 14 amino acids. V shed 1 base and J shed 7 bases, with 14 bases lying between them.

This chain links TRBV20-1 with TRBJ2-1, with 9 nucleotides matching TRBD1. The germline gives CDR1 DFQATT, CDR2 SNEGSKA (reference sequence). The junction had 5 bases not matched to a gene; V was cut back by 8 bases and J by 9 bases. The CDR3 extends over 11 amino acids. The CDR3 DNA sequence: TGCAGTTTGACAGGGGGGAGTGAGCAGTTCTTC. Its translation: CSLTGGSEQFF.

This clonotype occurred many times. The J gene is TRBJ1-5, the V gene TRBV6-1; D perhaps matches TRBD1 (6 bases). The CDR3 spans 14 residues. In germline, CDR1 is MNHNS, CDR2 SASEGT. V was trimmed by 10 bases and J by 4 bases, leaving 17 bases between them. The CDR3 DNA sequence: TGTGCCACCGGCAGGGACACAAGGAATCAGCCCCAGCATTTT. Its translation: CATGRDTRNQPQHF.

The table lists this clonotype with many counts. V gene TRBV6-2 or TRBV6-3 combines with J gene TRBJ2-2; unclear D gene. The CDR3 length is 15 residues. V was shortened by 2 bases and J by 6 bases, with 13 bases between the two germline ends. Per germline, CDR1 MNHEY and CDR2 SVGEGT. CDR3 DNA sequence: TGTGCCAGCAGTTACAGGGCCCACCTCCCCGGGGAGCTGTTTTTT. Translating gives CASSYRAHLPGELFF.

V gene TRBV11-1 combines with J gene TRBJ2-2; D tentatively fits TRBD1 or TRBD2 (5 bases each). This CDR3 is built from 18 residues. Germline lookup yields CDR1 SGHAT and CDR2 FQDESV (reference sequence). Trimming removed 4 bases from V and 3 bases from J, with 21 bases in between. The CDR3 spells CASSSQSHRDPYTGELFF. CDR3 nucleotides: TGTGCCAGCAGCTCCCAAAGCCACCGGGACCCCTACACCGGGGAGCTGTTTTTT.

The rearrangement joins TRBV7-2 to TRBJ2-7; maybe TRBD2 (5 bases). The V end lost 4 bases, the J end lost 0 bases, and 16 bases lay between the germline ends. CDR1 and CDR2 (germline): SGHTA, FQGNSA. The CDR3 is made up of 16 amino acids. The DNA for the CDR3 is TGTGCCAGCAGCTCCCCCATGACTGGAGGCTCCTACGAGCAGTACTTC. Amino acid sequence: CASSSPMTGGSYEQYF.

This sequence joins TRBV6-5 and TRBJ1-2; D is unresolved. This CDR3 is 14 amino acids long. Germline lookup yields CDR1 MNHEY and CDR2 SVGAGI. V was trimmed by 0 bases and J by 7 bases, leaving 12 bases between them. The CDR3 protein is CASSYSAGLVGYTF. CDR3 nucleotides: TGTGCCAGCAGTTACTCTGCGGGTTTAGTTGGCTACACCTTC.

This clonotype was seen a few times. This CDR3 is CASSNGQTTPYEQYF. The CDR3 coding sequence is TGTGCCAGCAGCAACGGACAGACGACCCCCTACGAGCAGTACTTC. The chain joins TRBV7-9 to TRBJ2-7, with a tentative D call TRBD1 (6 bases). V was shortened by 5 bases and J by 2 bases, with 16 bases between the two germline ends. Germline loops: CDR1 SEHNR, CDR2 FQNEAQ (reference sequence). The CDR3 has 15 residues.

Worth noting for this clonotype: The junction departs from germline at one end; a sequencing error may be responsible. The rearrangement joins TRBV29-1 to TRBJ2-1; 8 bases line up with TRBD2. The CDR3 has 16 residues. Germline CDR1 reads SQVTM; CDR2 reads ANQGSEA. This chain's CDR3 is CSVEDVVGRADNGQFF. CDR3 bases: TGCAGCGTTGAAGATGTGGTCGGGAGGGCCGACAATGGGCAGTTCTTC.

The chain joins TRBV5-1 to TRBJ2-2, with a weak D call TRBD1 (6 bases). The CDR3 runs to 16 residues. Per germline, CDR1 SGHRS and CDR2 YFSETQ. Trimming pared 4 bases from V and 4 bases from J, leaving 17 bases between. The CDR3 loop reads CASSVLRGSSTGELFF. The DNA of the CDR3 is TGCGCCAGCAGCGTCCTCAGGGGCAGTAGCACCGGGGAGCTGTTTTTT.

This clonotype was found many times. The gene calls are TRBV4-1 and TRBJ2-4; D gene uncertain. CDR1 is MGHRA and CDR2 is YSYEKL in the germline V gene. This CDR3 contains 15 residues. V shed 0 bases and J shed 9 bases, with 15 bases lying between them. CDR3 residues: CASSQEEQTWFIQYF. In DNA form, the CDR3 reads TGCGCCAGCAGCCAAGAGGAACAGACTTGGTTCATTCAGTACTTC.

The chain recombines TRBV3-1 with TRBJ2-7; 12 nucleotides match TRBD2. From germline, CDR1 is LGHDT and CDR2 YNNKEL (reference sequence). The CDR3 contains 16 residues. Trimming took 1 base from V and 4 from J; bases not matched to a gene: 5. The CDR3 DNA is TGTGCCAGCAGCCAAGCCGTAACTAGCGGGGGGTACGAGCAGTACTTC. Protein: CASSQAVTSGGYEQYF.

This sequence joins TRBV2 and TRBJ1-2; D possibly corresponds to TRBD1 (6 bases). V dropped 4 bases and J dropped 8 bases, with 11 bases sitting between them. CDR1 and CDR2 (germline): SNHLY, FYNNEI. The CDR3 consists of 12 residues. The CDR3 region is CASSVGGQGYTF. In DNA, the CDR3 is TGTGCCAGCAGTGTCGGGGGGCAGGGCTACACCTTC.

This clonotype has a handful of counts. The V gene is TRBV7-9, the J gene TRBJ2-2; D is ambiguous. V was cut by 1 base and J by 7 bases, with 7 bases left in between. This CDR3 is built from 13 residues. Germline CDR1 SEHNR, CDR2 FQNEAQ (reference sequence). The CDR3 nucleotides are TGTGCCAGCAGCTTAGAGGGCAGCGGGGAGCTGTTTTTT. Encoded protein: CASSLEGSGELFF.

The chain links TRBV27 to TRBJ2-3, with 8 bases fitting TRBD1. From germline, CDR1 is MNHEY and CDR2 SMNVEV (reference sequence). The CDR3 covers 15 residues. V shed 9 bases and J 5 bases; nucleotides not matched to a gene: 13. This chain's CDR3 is CASRPGTGSVDTQYF. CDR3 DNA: TGTGCCAGTCGCCCCGGGACAGGTTCAGTAGATACGCAGTATTTT.

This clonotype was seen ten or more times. The CDR3 protein is CASSSWTDSYEQYF. The CDR3 DNA sequence: TGTGCCAGCAGTTCATGGACAGACTCCTACGAGCAGTACTTC. The gene calls are TRBV28 and TRBJ2-7, with a weak D call TRBD1 (6 bases). The CDR3 is 14 amino acids. V was trimmed by 4 bases and J by 0 bases, leaving 10 bases between them. Germline assignment: CDR1 MDHEN and CDR2 SYDVKM.

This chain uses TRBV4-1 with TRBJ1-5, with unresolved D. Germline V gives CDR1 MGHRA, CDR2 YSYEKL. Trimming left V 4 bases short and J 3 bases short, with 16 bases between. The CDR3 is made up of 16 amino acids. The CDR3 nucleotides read TGCGCCAGCAGCCCATGGCCGAGGGCACCCAATCAGCCCCAGCATTTT. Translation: CASSPWPRAPNQPQHF.

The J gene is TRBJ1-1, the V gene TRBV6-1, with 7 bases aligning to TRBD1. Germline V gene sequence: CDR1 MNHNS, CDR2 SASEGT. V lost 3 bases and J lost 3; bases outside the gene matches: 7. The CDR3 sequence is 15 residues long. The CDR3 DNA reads TGTGCCAGCAGTGAGACGACAGGGTACTACACTGAAGCTTTCTTT. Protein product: CASSETTGYYTEAFF.